This T cell receptor (beta chain) is from a study of post-analysis software for immune sequencing data. Study results and caveats: A handful of TRBV segments (TRBV5-6, TRBV5-1 and TRBV20-1 among them) occurred more frequently in patients than in controls.

Prepared libraries of TCR beta cDNA carried unique molecular identifiers. Via MiXCR, TCRdb re-called the PCR reads, giving one row per CDR3 protein. The sample yields 750,000 to 950,000 distinct CDR3 sequences, roughly 58% seen once. V lost 5 bases to trimming and J lost 4 bases, with 7 bases between them. CDR1 SQVTM and CDR2 ANQGSEA come from the germline V gene. This CDR3 is built from 11 residues. A remark on this clonotype: Its antigen is unidentified.

The material sequenced was blood. This TCR derives from a girl aged 5 to 17 with multiple sclerosis. The chain employs TRBV29-1 and TRBJ2-3; D perhaps matches TRBD2 (5 bases). The CDR3 DNA reads TGCAGCGTTCTGAGGGCAGATACGCAGTATTTT. Translating gives CSVLRADTQYF.